This TCR beta chain was found in a study of blood T cell repertoires in COVID-19. The wider study: There were acute and convalescent COVID-19 samples, and they came from the United States, Italy and Spain.

Assay used: immunoSEQ multiplex PCR; TCRdb lists only in-frame clones, some missing. The sample gives roughly 170,000 clones, 80% to 90% of which show up once; about a fifth is in the top ten. Between the trimmed V and J ends, which lost 7 bases and 5 bases, there was a span of 11 bases. This CDR3 is built from 13 residues. From germline, CDR1 is LNHDA and CDR2 SQIVND (reference sequence). The chain links TRBV19 to TRBJ1-4, with D possibly TRBD1 on 6 matching bases. The sequenced sample consisted of peripheral blood. The clonotype originates from a man aged 70-80 years with active or convalescent COVID-19. CDR3 in amino acids: CASIGQNNEKLFF. CDR3 nucleotides: TGTGCCAGTATAGGACAGAACAATGAAAAACTGTTTTTT. The complete variable domain, with remaining parts taken from reference TRBV19 and TRBJ1-4, reads DGGITQSPKYLFRKEGQNVTLSCEQNLNHDAMYWYRQDPGQGLRLIYYSQIVNDFQKGDIAEGYSVSREKKESFPLTVTSAQKNPTAFYLCASIGQNNEKLFFGSGTQLSVL.